This section outlines one T cell receptor (beta chain) sequence together with its context. These data originate in a study of sequential checkpoint blockade in melanoma. Regarding treatment: randomized to nivolumab then ipilimumab (arm A) or the reverse (arm B). PBMC sorting kept live CD3+CD8+ cells without CD19 or CD56. V lost 5 bases and J 2 bases, leaving 7 bases between the germline ends. The CDR3 runs to 13 residues. The V gene's germline CDR1 is MNHEY and CDR2 SMNVEV (reference sequence). The protocol was immunoSEQ multiplex PCR, while the TCRdb copy is restricted to in-frame clones and leaves out a portion. The sample carries approximately 40,000 clones, about nine tenths recorded once.

The clonotype was recovered from a human donor with melanoma. This specimen was CD8+ T cells sorted from blood (inferred from file names), taken from a patient given nivolumab and ipilimumab in sequence. This rearrangement joins TRBV27 to TRBJ2-1; D remains unclear. The CDR3 DNA reads as TGTGCCAGCAGTCCCTTCGCCTACAATGAGCAGTTCTTC. It encodes CASSPFAYNEQFF.